The count of the clone carrying this TCR beta chain is one. The data belong to a study of blood T cell repertoires in COVID-19. Study in general: Italy, Spain and the United States were the sources of the convalescent and acute COVID-19 samples.

Per the original data handling: The assay estimated nucleated cells by amplifying reference gene primers. Sequencing was performed with immunoSEQ multiplex PCR; in TCRdb, only in-frame clones are kept and a portion is missing. V and J calls and clone size are as listed in that table; D and trimming were resolved from the DNA. The sample contains over 120,000 clones, 75% to 90% of which appear only once. Germline V CDR1 and CDR2: LGHNA, YSLEER. V dropped 3 bases and J dropped 4; count of bases not matched to a gene: 2. The CDR3 length is 13 residues. The genes are TRBV4-3 and TRBJ2-7; TRBD1 matches 8 bases. Sequencing was performed on peripheral blood. The sequence was collected from a human donor in a cohort sampled during active COVID-19. The CDR3 spells CASSHRTGYEQYF. DNA of the CDR3: TGCGCCAGCAGCCACCGGACAGGGTACGAGCAGTACTTC.